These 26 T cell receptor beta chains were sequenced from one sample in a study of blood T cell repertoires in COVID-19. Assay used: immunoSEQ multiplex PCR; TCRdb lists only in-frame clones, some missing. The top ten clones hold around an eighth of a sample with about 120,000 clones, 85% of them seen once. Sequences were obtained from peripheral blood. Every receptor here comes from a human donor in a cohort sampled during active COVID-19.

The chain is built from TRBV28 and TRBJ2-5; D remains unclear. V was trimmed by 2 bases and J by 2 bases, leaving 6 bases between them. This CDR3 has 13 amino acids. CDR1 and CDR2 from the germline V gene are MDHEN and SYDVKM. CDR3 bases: TGTGCCAGCAGTTTAGGGCAGCAAGAGACCCAGTACTTC. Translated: CASSLGQQETQYF.

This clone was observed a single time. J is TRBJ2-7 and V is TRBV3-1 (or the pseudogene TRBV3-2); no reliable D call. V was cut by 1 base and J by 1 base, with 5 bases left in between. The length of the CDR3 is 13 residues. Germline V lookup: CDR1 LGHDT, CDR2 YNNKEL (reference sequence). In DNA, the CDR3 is TGTGCCAGCAGCCAAGTCGGTTCCTACGAGCAGTACTTC. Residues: CASSQVGSYEQYF.

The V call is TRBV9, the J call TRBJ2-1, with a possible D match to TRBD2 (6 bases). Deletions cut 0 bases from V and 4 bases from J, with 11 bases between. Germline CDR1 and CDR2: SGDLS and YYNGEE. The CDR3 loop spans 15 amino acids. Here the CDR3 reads CASSVELAEYNEQFF. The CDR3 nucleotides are TGTGCCAGCAGCGTAGAACTAGCCGAATACAATGAGCAGTTCTTC.

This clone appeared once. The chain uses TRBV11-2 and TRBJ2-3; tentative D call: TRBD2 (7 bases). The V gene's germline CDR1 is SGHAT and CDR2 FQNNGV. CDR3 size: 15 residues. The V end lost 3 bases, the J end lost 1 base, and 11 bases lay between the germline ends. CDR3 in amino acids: CASSFEGGGTDTQYF. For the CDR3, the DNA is TGTGCCAGCAGCTTCGAGGGGGGGGGCACAGATACGCAGTATTTT.

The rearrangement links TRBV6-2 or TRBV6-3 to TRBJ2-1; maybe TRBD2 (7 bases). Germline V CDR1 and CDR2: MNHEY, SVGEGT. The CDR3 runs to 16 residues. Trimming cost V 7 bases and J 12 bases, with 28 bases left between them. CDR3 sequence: CASIPGAGGPRLGQFF. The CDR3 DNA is TGTGCCAGCATCCCTGGTGCCGGGGGGCCCCGACTAGGGCAGTTCTTC.

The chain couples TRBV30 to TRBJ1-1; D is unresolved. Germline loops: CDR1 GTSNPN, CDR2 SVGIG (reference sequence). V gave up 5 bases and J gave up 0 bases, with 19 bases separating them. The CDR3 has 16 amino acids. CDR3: CAWERSQLIMNTEAFF. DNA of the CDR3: TGTGCCTGGGAGAGGTCCCAGTTAATCATGAACACTGAAGCTTTCTTT.

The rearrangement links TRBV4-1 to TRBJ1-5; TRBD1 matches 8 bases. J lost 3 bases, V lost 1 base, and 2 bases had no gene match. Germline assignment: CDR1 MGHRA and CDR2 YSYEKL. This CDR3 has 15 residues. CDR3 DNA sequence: TGCGCCAGCAGCCAAGGGGGACAGGCCAATCAGCCCCAGCATTTT. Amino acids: CASSQGGQANQPQHF.

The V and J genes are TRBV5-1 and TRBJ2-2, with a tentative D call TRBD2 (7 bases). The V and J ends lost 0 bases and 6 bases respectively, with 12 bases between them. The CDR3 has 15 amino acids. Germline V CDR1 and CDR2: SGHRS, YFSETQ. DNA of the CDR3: TGCGCCAGCAGCTTGGCCCAAGGGGGGGCCGGGGAGCTGTTTTTT. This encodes CASSLAQGGAGELFF.

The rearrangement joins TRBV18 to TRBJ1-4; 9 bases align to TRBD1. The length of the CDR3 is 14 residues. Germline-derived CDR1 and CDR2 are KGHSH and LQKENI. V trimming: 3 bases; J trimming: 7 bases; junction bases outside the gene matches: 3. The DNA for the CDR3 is TGTGCCAGCTCACCCCGACAGGGGGGTGAAAAACTGTTTTTT. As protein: CASSPRQGGEKLFF.

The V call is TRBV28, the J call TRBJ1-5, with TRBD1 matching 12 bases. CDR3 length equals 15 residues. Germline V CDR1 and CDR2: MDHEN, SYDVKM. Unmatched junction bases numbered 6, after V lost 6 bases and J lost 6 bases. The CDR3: CASRRGTGGFQPQHF. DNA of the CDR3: TGTGCCAGCAGACGCGGGACAGGGGGCTTTCAGCCCCAGCATTTT.

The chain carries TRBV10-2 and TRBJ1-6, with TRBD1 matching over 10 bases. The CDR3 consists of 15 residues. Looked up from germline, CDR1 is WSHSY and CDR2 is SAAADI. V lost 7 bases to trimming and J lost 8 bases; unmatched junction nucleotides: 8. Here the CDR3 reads CASTPTGTGDSPLHF. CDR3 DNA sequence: TGCGCCAGCACCCCCACCGGGACAGGGGATTCACCCCTCCACTTT.

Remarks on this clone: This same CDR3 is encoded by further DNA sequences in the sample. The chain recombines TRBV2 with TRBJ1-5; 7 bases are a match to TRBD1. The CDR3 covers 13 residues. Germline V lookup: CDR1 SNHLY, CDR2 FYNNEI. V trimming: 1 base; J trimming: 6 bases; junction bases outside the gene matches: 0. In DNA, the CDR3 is TGTGCCAGCAGTGAAGGACAGGGTCAGCCCCAGCATTTT. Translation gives CASSEGQGQPQHF. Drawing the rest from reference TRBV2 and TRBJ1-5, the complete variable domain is EPEVTQTPSHQVTQMGQEVILRCVPISNHLYFYWYRQILGQKVEFLVSFYNNEISEKSEIFDDQFSVERPDGSNFTLKIRSTKLEDSAMYFCASSEGQGQPQHFGDGTRLSIL.

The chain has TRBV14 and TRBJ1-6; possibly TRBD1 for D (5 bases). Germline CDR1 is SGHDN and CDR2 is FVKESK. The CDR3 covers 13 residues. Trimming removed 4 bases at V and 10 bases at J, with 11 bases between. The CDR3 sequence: CASSPTTESPLHF. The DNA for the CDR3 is TGTGCCAGCAGCCCCACGACAGAATCACCCCTCCACTTT.

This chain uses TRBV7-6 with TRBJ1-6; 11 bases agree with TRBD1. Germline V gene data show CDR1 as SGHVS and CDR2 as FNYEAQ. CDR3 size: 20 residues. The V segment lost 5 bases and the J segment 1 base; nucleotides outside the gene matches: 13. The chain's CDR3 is CASSTSGGGQGGSYNSPLHF. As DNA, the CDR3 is TGTGCCAGCAGCACCAGCGGCGGGGGACAGGGGGGATCCTATAATTCACCCCTCCACTTT.

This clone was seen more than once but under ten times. This chain's CDR3 is CASSASSSGHNTGELFF. CDR3 coding DNA: TGTGCCAGCAGCGCGAGCTCTAGCGGGCATAACACCGGGGAGCTGTTTTTT. This sequence joins TRBV5-5 and TRBJ2-2; 8 bases are a match to TRBD2. This CDR3 has 17 amino acids. Unmatched junction bases numbered 10, after V lost 4 bases and J lost 2 bases. Per the germline V gene, CDR1 is SGHKS and CDR2 is YYEKEE (reference sequence).

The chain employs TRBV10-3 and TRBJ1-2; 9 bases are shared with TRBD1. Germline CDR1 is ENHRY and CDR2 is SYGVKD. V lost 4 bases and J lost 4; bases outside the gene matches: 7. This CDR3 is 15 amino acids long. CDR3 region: CAISVQGADGYGYTF. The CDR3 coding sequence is TGTGCCATCAGTGTACAGGGGGCCGATGGCTATGGCTACACCTTC.

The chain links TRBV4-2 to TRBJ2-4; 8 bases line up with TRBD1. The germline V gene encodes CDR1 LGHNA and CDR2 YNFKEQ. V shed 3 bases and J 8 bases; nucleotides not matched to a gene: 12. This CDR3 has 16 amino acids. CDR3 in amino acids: CASSHRTGRLMDIQYF. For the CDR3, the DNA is TGTGCCAGCAGCCACCGGACAGGGAGGCTAATGGACATTCAGTACTTC.

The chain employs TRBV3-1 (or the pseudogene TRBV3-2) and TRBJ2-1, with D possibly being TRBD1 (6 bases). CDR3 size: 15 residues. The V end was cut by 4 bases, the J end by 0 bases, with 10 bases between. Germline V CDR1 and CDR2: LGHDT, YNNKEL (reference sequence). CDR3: CASSPRDISYNEQFF. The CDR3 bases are TGTGCCAGCAGCCCCCGGGACATCTCCTACAATGAGCAGTTCTTC.

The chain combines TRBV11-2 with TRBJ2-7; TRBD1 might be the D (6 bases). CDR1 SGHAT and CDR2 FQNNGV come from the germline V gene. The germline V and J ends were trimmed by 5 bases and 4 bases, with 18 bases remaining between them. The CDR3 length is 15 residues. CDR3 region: CASSQGGGGEYEQYF. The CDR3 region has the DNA TGTGCCAGCAGCCAAGGTGGTGGGGGCGAATACGAGCAGTACTTC.

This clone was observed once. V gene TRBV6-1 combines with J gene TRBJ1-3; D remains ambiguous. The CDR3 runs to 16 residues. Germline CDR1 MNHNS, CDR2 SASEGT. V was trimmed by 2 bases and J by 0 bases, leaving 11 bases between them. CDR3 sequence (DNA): TGTGCCAGCAGTGAATATGCCAGAACCTCTGGAAACACCATATATTTT. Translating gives CASSEYARTSGNTIYF.

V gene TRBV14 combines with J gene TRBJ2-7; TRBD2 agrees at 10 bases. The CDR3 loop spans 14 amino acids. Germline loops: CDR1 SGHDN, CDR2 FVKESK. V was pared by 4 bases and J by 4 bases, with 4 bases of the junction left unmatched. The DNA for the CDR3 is TGTGCCAGCAGCCCGCTAGCGGGGGCATACGAGCAGTACTTC. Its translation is CASSPLAGAYEQYF.

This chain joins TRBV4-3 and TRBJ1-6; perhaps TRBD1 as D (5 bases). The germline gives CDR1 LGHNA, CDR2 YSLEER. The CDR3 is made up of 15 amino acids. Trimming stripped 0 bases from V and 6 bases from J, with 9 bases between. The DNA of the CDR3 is TGCGCCAGCAGCCAAGAAGGCAGGGCTAATTCACCCCTCCACTTT. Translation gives CASSQEGRANSPLHF.

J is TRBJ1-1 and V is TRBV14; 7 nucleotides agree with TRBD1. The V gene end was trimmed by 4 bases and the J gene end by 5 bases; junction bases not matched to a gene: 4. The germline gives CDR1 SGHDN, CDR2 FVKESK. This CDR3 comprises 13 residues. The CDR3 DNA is TGTGCCAGCAGCCTCGACAGGGCAACTGAAGCTTTCTTT. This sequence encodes CASSLDRATEAFF.

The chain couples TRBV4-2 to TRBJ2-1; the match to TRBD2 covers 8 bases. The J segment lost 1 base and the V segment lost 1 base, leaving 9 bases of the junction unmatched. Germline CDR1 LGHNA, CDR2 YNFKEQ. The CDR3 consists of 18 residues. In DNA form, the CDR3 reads TGTGCCAGCAGCCAAGTGGCAATCGGGGGGGCATCCTACAATGAGCAGTTCTTC. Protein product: CASSQVAIGGASYNEQFF.

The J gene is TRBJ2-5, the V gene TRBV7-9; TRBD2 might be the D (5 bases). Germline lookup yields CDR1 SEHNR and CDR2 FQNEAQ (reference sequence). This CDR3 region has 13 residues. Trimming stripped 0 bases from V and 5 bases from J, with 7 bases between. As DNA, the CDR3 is TGTGCCAGCAGCTTAGCACAGCGGGAGACCCAGTACTTC. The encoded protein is CASSLAQRETQYF.

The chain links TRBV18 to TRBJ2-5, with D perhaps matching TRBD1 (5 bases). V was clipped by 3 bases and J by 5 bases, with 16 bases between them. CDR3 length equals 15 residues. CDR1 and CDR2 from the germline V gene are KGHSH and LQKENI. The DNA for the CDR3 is TGTGCCAGCTCACCGGTACAGGTGGGAAGTGAGACCCAGTACTTC. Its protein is CASSPVQVGSETQYF.